The present entry profiles one T cell receptor (beta chain) with its context. Per the original methods: Reference gene primer amplification gave estimated nucleated cell counts. TCRdb keeps only in-frame clones here, not all; method: immunoSEQ multiplex PCR. The V and J calls and clone size come from that table; D and trimming were worked out from the DNA. This sample has 200,000 to 250,000 clones; 70% to 90% occur once, and the top ten carry more than 2.5%. V dropped 0 bases and J dropped 1; count of bases not matched to a gene: 4. Germline CDR1 and CDR2: SGHRS and YFSETQ. The CDR3 loop spans 16 amino acids. The data stem from a study of blood T cell repertoires in COVID-19. Background on the study: Spain, Italy and the United States supplied samples that represented acute and convalescent COVID-19. T cells, B-cell-depleted T cells, or PBMCs provided the cDNA or gDNA that served as material.

Sequencing was carried out using peripheral blood. The chain links TRBV5-1 to TRBJ2-5; 9 nucleotides agree with TRBD2. The sequence came from a woman aged 25 to 45 who had recovered from COVID-19. CDR3 DNA: TGCGCCAGCAGCTTGGCCCCGACTAGCGGCCAAGAGACCCAGTACTTC. Amino acids: CASSLAPTSGQETQYF.